The 31 T cell receptor beta chains listed next were all sequenced from one sample in a study of shared clonotypes between healthy human individuals. TCRdb keeps only in-frame clones here, not all; method: immunoSEQ multiplex PCR. The table lists about 520,000 clones, roughly 80% of them singletons. The sample consisted of PBMCs. Every receptor here comes from a woman between 40 and 50 years old in good health. Some clones in this sample may be carry-over from other donors' samples.

V and J are TRBV4-2 and TRBJ2-1; 9 positions match TRBD2. J lost 9 bases, V lost 0 bases, and 9 bases had no gene match. CDR3 length: 16 residues. CDR1 and CDR2 from the germline V gene are LGHNA and YNFKEQ. The CDR3 loop reads CASSQDLGLAHSEQFF. The CDR3 coding sequence is TGTGCCAGCAGCCAAGATTTAGGACTAGCGCACAGTGAGCAGTTCTTC.

A note on this clone: A single base is all that separates this from a far larger clone, so a read error is likely. The J gene is TRBJ1-2, the V gene TRBV30; D gene unclear. This CDR3 region has 15 residues. Germline loops: CDR1 GTSNPN, CDR2 SVGIG (reference sequence). CDR3 residues: CACLWGSGEVHGCTF. DNA of the CDR3: TGTGCCTGCCTCTGGGGTTCCGGGGAAGTCCATGGCTGCACCTTC.

Details on this clone: This likely came from a read error, as a far larger clone is one base away. Other DNA sequences in this specimen translate into the identical CDR3. The chain joins TRBV5-1 to TRBJ1-5; 7 bases line up with TRBD1. Germline CDR1 SGHRS, CDR2 YFSETQ. The CDR3 covers 18 residues. With 5 bases clipped from V and 0 bases from J, the junction kept 14 bases outside the gene matches. This CDR3 reads CASSPTVGGASSNQPQHF. CDR3 sequence (DNA): TGCGCCAGCAGTCCGACGGTAGGGGGCGCGAGTAGCAATCAGCCCCAGCATTTT.

Turning to this clone: Within the sample, other DNA sequences also encode this same CDR3. The V gene is TRBV5-1, the J gene TRBJ2-5; D not resolved. Between the trimmed V and J ends, which lost 1 base and 2 bases, there was a span of 3 bases. The CDR3 is 12 residues long. Germline values: CDR1 SGHRS, CDR2 YFSETQ. In DNA, the CDR3 is TGCGCCAGCAGCTTGACACAAGAGACCCAGTACTTC. It encodes CASSLTQETQYF.

In its sample, this clone was seen once. The chain joins TRBV30 to TRBJ2-6; D remains ambiguous. The CDR3 runs 13 residues. Trimming pared 2 bases from V and 2 bases from J, leaving 4 bases between. Germline-derived CDR1 and CDR2 are GTSNPN and SVGIG (reference sequence). For the CDR3, the DNA is TGTGCCTGGAGTCGAGCTGGGGCCAACGTCCTGACTTTC. Translating it yields CAWSRAGANVLTF.

This chain joins TRBV19 and TRBJ1-1; D not certain. The CDR3 is made up of 12 amino acids. V lost 5 bases and J lost 3, with 7 bases in between. Germline CDR1 LNHDA, CDR2 SQIVND (reference sequence). The CDR3 loop reads CASSGLYTEAFF. The CDR3 nucleotides read TGTGCCAGTAGTGGCCTCTACACTGAAGCTTTCTTT. The full variable domain, with the rest looked up from reference TRBV19 and TRBJ1-1, is DGGITQSPKYLFRKEGQNVTLSCEQNLNHDAMYWYRQDPGQGLRLIYYSQIVNDFQKGDIAEGYSVSREKKESFPLTVTSAQKNPTAFYLCASSGLYTEAFFGQGTRLTVV.

V is TRBV6-5 and J is TRBJ2-7, with unresolved D. The length of the CDR3 is 12 residues. CDR1 is MNHEY and CDR2 is SVGAGI in the germline V gene. Trimming took 7 bases from V and 5 from J, leaving 12 bases between them. Here the CDR3 reads CASNRNGHEQYF. The DNA for the CDR3 is TGTGCCAGCAATAGAAATGGGCACGAGCAGTACTTC.

V usage is TRBV7-6 and J usage is TRBJ2-2, with 7 bases that match TRBD1. V was clipped by 3 bases and J by 3 bases; unmatched bases: 1. This CDR3 comprises 14 residues. In germline, CDR1 is SGHVS, CDR2 FNYEAQ. CDR3 sequence: CASSLGQHTGELFF. Here the CDR3 DNA reads TGTGCCAGCAGCTTGGGACAGCACACCGGGGAGCTGTTTTTT.

The rearrangement uses TRBV9 and TRBJ1-2; possible D gene TRBD1, 5 bases. V was shortened by 3 bases and J by 8 bases, with 20 bases between the two germline ends. CDR1 and CDR2 (germline): SGDLS, YYNGEE. The CDR3 totals 15 residues. The CDR3 coding sequence is TGTGCCAGCAGCGCAGACCCGGGGGGGACGAGCGGCTACACCTTC. Translated: CASSADPGGTSGYTF.

The CDR3 DNA sequence: TGCGCCAGCAGCTTGGCGGCAGGGATGAACACTGAAGCTTTCTTT. Protein product: CASSLAAGMNTEAFF. This rearrangement joins TRBV5-1 to TRBJ1-1; D possibly corresponds to TRBD1 (5 bases). V lost 0 bases and J 0 bases, leaving 9 bases between the germline ends. The germline CDR1 and CDR2 sequences are SGHRS and YFSETQ. The CDR3 totals 15 residues. Full variable domain (missing parts from reference TRBV5-1 and TRBJ1-1): KAGVTQTPRYLIKTRGQQVTLSCSPISGHRSVSWYQQTPGQGLQFLFEYFSETQRNKGNFPGRFSGRQFSNSRSEMNVSTLELGDSALYLCASSLAAGMNTEAFFGQGTRLTVV.

In this sample, this clone turned up once. This chain uses TRBV19 with TRBJ2-1; D is perhaps TRBD2 (6 bases). The CDR3 loop spans 15 amino acids. Trimming took off 4 bases at V and 2 bases at J, with 12 bases between the two ends. The germline gives CDR1 LNHDA, CDR2 SQIVND (reference sequence). This chain's CDR3 is CASSKDGGTYNEQFF. The CDR3, as DNA: TGTGCCAGTAGTAAAGACGGGGGAACCTACAATGAGCAGTTCTTC.

This chain joins TRBV5-1 and TRBJ2-7; 9 bases fit TRBD1. V dropped 4 bases and J dropped 2; count of bases not matched to a gene: 4. The CDR3 sequence is 14 residues long. The germline V gene has CDR1 SGHRS and CDR2 YFSETQ. The CDR3 bases are TGCGCCAGCAGCCCTCGGACAGGGGCCTACGAGCAGTACTTC. Translation: CASSPRTGAYEQYF.

This clone was detected only once. J is TRBJ2-1 and V is TRBV28; D tentatively reads TRBD1 or TRBD2 (5 bases each). Germline CDR1 reads MDHEN; CDR2 reads SYDVKM. Trimming removed 1 base from V and 8 bases from J, with 9 bases in between. The CDR3 covers 13 residues. This chain's CDR3 is CASSLLWDHEQFF. The CDR3 DNA reads as TGTGCCAGCAGTTTATTGTGGGACCATGAGCAGTTCTTC. Together with reference TRBV28 and TRBJ2-1, the CDR3 gives the full variable domain: DVKVTQSSRYLVKRTGEKVFLECVQDMDHENMFWYRQDPGLGLRLIYFSYDVKMKEKGDIPEGYSVSREKKERFSLILESASTNQTSMYLCASSLLWDHEQFFGPGTRLTVL.

The chain couples TRBV7-9 to TRBJ1-5, with 7 bases matching TRBD1. Losses at the gene ends were 3 bases for V and 4 bases for J; bases not matched to a gene: 3. The CDR3 is made up of 14 amino acids. Germline V gene lookup returns CDR1 SEHNR and CDR2 FQNEAQ (reference sequence). CDR3 nucleotides: TGTGCCAGCAGCTTTTCAGGGGGTAATCAGCCCCAGCATTTT. This encodes CASSFSGGNQPQHF.

This clone appeared a single time. This chain uses TRBV2 with TRBJ2-7; D is unresolved. Germline values: CDR1 SNHLY, CDR2 FYNNEI. Trimming stripped 4 bases from V and 0 bases from J, with 10 bases between. The CDR3 totals 14 residues. CDR3 DNA: TGTGCCAGCAGTGTGGACGGCAGCTCCTACGAGCAGTACTTC. It encodes CASSVDGSSYEQYF.

This rearrangement joins TRBV5-1 to TRBJ1-3; D may be TRBD1 (6 bases). The CDR3 contains 15 residues. The ends were cut back, 4 bases at V and 3 bases at J, with 14 bases in the middle. CDR1 SGHRS and CDR2 YFSETQ come from the germline V gene. The CDR3 nucleotides are TGCGCCAGCAGCCTATACGGACAGAGTGGAAACACCATATATTTT. This encodes CASSLYGQSGNTIYF.

Only a few counts were recorded for this clone. The chain is built from TRBV7-9 and TRBJ2-1; D gene ambiguous. There are 14 residues in the CDR3. Per the germline V gene, CDR1 is SEHNR and CDR2 is FQNEAQ (reference sequence). The germline V and J ends were trimmed by 0 bases and 9 bases, with 12 bases remaining between them. CDR3 sequence (DNA): TGTGCCAGCAGCTTAGCAGGTTCATGGGTTGAGCAGTTCTTC. Translating it yields CASSLAGSWVEQFF.

CDR3 region: CASSPESYTQYF. CDR3 DNA sequence: TGTGCCAGCTCACCAGAGTCCTATACGCAGTATTTT. The chain uses TRBV18 and TRBJ2-3, with D uncertain. Germline V gives CDR1 KGHSH, CDR2 LQKENI. Trimming stripped 2 bases from V and 7 bases from J, with 7 bases between. This CDR3 has 12 amino acids.

The chain uses TRBV6-1 and TRBJ2-7; D is possibly TRBD1 (5 bases). The V gene's germline CDR1 is MNHNS and CDR2 SASEGT. The CDR3 consists of 14 residues. With 0 bases removed from V and 5 bases from J, the gap between germline ends came to 11 bases. CDR3 coding DNA: TGTGCCAGCAGTGAAGCGGAAGGGGTTGACGAGCAGTACTTC. Encoded protein: CASSEAEGVDEQYF.

This rearrangement joins TRBV11-2 to TRBJ1-5, with 9 bases identical to TRBD1. CDR3 length: 15 amino acids. CDR1 is SGHAT, CDR2 FQNNGV, per germline. With 4 bases clipped from V and 3 bases from J, the junction kept 4 bases outside the gene matches. The CDR3 DNA is TGTGCCAGCAGCTGGGGACAGGGCCCCAATCAGCCCCAGCATTTT. Translating it yields CASSWGQGPNQPQHF.

The rearrangement uses TRBV4-1 and TRBJ2-1; 9 nucleotides line up with TRBD2. CDR1 MGHRA and CDR2 YSYEKL come from the germline V gene. V gave up 1 base and J gave up 2 bases; unmatched junction bases: 3. The CDR3 totals 16 residues. The CDR3 bases are TGCGCCAGCAGCCAAGGGCTAGCGGGGACCTACAATGAGCAGTTCTTC. Its translation: CASSQGLAGTYNEQFF.

The genes are TRBV11-2 and TRBJ1-3, with TRBD1 as a possible D gene (6 bases). CDR1 is SGHAT, CDR2 FQNNGV, per germline. Trimming shortened V by 6 bases and J by 3 bases, and 12 bases separated the two germline ends. This CDR3 comprises 14 residues. This CDR3 is CASRAPGVGNTIYF. The CDR3, as DNA: TGTGCCAGCAGAGCCCCAGGGGTTGGAAACACCATATATTTT.

The genes are TRBV5-1 and TRBJ2-3, with TRBD2 matching over 14 bases. Germline V gives CDR1 SGHRS, CDR2 YFSETQ. This CDR3 spans 17 amino acids. V was pared by 4 bases and J by 6 bases, with 10 bases of the junction left unmatched. The CDR3 DNA follows: TGCGCCAGCAGCCTCTCGGGACTAGCGGGAGTCACGGATACGCAGTATTTT. It encodes CASSLSGLAGVTDTQYF.

The table lists this clone with a count of one. The rearrangement links TRBV5-1 to TRBJ2-2; TRBD2 matches 9 bases. Germline V gives CDR1 SGHRS, CDR2 YFSETQ. The CDR3 has 15 residues. Trimming took 6 bases from V and 3 from J; bases not matched to a gene: 6. The CDR3 nucleotides are TGCGCCAGCACTCGTAGCGGGAGAGACACCGGGGAGCTGTTTTTT. The encoded protein is CASTRSGRDTGELFF.

J is TRBJ2-3 and V is TRBV6-5, with TRBD2 matching over 10 bases. V gave up 6 bases and J gave up 1 base; unmatched junction bases: 4. Germline assignment: CDR1 MNHEY and CDR2 SVGAGI. The length of the CDR3 is 15 residues. The CDR3 DNA follows: TGTGCCAGCAGGTACGGGACTAGCGGCACAGATACGCAGTATTTT. Amino acid sequence: CASRYGTSGTDTQYF.

V gene TRBV28 combines with J gene TRBJ2-1, with 12 bases aligning to TRBD2. The trim removed 6 bases at V and 3 bases at J, leaving 6 bases unmatched. In germline, CDR1 is MDHEN, CDR2 SYDVKM. The CDR3 is made up of 16 amino acids. The CDR3 protein is CASSLSTSGSYNEQFF. CDR3 DNA: TGTGCCAGCAGCCTCTCGACTAGCGGGAGCTACAATGAGCAGTTCTTC.

This clone was observed once. V gene TRBV14 combines with J gene TRBJ2-1, with 7 positions matching TRBD2. The junction had 7 bases not matched to a gene; V was cut back by 0 bases and J by 8 bases. Germline CDR1 reads SGHDN; CDR2 reads FVKESK. This CDR3 has 15 residues. CDR3 sequence (DNA): TGTGCCAGCAGCCAAGAGGCGGTCGGGGGGTATGAGCAGTTCTTC. Its protein product is CASSQEAVGGYEQFF.

Turning to this clone: A far larger clone is only one base removed, so a read error is likely. The rearrangement uses TRBV4-2 and TRBJ1-1; D not certain. In germline, CDR1 is LGHNA, CDR2 YNFKEQ. This CDR3 is built from 15 residues. CDR3 nucleotide sequence: TGTGCCAGCAGCCAGACGACTTTAACGAACACTGAATCTTTCTTT. Translating it yields CASSQTTLTNTESFF.

The chain recombines TRBV19 with TRBJ2-7, with TRBD2 matching over 8 bases. The CDR3 totals 17 residues. The V and J ends lost 6 bases and 0 bases, in that order; junction bases with no gene match: 13. The germline V gene has CDR1 LNHDA and CDR2 SQIVND (reference sequence). The CDR3 loop is CASSKSGLSGSSYEQYF. The CDR3 DNA is TGTGCCAGTAGCAAGTCGGGTCTGAGCGGGAGCTCCTACGAGCAGTACTTC.

V and J are TRBV25-1 and TRBJ1-1; tentatively, D is TRBD1 (6 bases). Germline V gene data show CDR1 as MGHDK and CDR2 as SYGVNS. V was pared by 6 bases and J by 1 base, with 9 bases between. The CDR3 contains 13 residues. DNA of the CDR3: TGTGCCAGCAGGAGACAGGCGAACACTGAAGCTTTCTTT. This codes for CASRRQANTEAFF. Supplemented by reference TRBV25-1 and TRBJ1-1, the full variable domain reads EADIYQTPRYLVIGTGKKITLECSQTMGHDKMYWYQQDPGMELHLIHYSYGVNSTEKGDLSSESTVSRIRTEHFPLTLESARPSHTSQYLCASRRQANTEAFFGQGTRLTVV.

Notes on this clone: This likely reflects a read error, since a far larger clone is one base away. This CDR3 is also generated by other DNA sequences in the sample. The chain has TRBV27 and TRBJ2-6; D perhaps matches TRBD1 (6 bases). Germline V gene lookup returns CDR1 MNHEY and CDR2 SMNVEV (reference sequence). This CDR3 has 15 amino acids. CDR3 sequence: CASSLTGRGANVLTF. The CDR3 nucleotides are TGTGCTAGCAGTTTAACAGGGCGTGGGGCCAACGTCCTGACTTTC.